This TCR beta chain was observed in a study of blood T cell repertoires in COVID-19. The data were produced by immunoSEQ multiplex PCR, yet TCRdb's version contains in-frame clones alone and is incomplete. The sample carries more than 300,000 clones, approximately 87% recorded once. Participant age was roughly 18 to 95 years, and participants resided in roughly 25 US areas. The V gene lost 4 bases and the J gene lost 6 bases, with 22 bases spanning the gap. CDR1 and CDR2 from the germline V gene are SGHNT and YYREEE (reference sequence). This CDR3 region has 17 residues. This clonotype originated in a man aged 40-55 years in a cohort exposed to, infected with or recovered from COVID-19 (not recorded which). The sample consisted of PBMCs or T cells enriched from blood (not recorded which). The V call is TRBV5-4, the J call TRBJ2-2; D is perhaps TRBD1 (6 bases). As DNA, the CDR3 is TGTGCCAGCAGCCTAGCAGGGGAGCGGATGGTAGCCGGGGAGCTGTTTTTT. Translating gives CASSLAGERMVAGELFF.